This is a list of T cell receptor beta chains from one sample in a study of metastatic and nonmetastatic thyroid tumors. TCRdb called clones again from the PCR reads with MiXCR. The table includes tens of thousands of clones, around 30% detected once. The sample comprised blood. The receptor source for this set is a male donor with papillary thyroid cancer or a benign thyroid nodule (not recorded which). Some clones in this sample may be carry-over from other donors' samples. Both conserved end residues are part of each CDR3. A D gene is named only where the DNA matches it firmly. For some rows the clone size is stated as once, few or many, or as a class when expanded; others skip it.

d_call: TRBD2; j_call: TRBJ2-1; v_call: TRBV20-1; clone_size: NA; cdr3_nt: TGCAGTGCTAGAGGGACTAGCGGGAGTATCTACAATGAGCAGTTCTTC; cdr3_aa: CSARGTSGSIYNEQFF
d_call: TRBD2; j_call: TRBJ2-1; v_call: TRBV30; clone_size: many; cdr3_nt: TGTGCCTGGACCCCTAGCGGGGGCAATGAGCAGTTCTTC; cdr3_aa: CAWTPSGGNEQFF
d_call: NA; j_call: TRBJ2-3; v_call: TRBV7-2; clone_size: many; cdr3_nt: TGTGCCAGCAGCTTATCGGGTTGGCAGTATTTT; cdr3_aa: CASSLSGWQYF
d_call: NA; j_call: TRBJ2-1; v_call: TRBV7-9; clone_size: few; cdr3_nt: TGTGCCAGCAGCTTAGTGGGCAATGAGCAGTTCTTC; cdr3_aa: CASSLVGNEQFF
d_call: NA; j_call: TRBJ1-5; v_call: TRBV7-9; clone_size: NA; cdr3_nt: TGTGCCAGCAGCCTGACAGATAGCAATCAGCCCCAGCATTTT; cdr3_aa: CASSLTDSNQPQHF
d_call: TRBD1; j_call: TRBJ1-1; v_call: TRBV29-1; clone_size: many; cdr3_nt: TGCAGCGTTGAGATTAGGGACAGGAGAATAGAAGCTTTCTTT; cdr3_aa: CSVEIRDRRIEAFF
d_call: TRBD2; j_call: TRBJ2-7; v_call: TRBV6-2/TRBV6-3; clone_size: medium-sized; cdr3_nt: TGTGCCAGCAGTGTGACTAGCGGACCCTACGAGCAGTACTTC; cdr3_aa: CASSVTSGPYEQYF
d_call: TRBD1; j_call: TRBJ2-7; v_call: TRBV6-1; clone_size: NA; cdr3_nt: TGTGCCAACAGCCTGGACAGGGCGTACCCCACTTACGAGCAGTACTTC; cdr3_aa: CANSLDRAYPTYEQYF
d_call: NA; j_call: TRBJ2-3; v_call: TRBV2; clone_size: NA; cdr3_nt: TGTGCCAGCAGTGGACTGGTGCGGGGCGATACGCAGTATTTT; cdr3_aa: CASSGLVRGDTQYF
d_call: NA; j_call: TRBJ2-1; v_call: TRBV24-1; clone_size: many; cdr3_nt: TGTGCCACCAGTGAGTGGGGGAGCGGCGTCTCCTACAATGAGCAGTTCTTC; cdr3_aa: CATSEWGSGVSYNEQFF
d_call: TRBD2; j_call: TRBJ2-1; v_call: TRBV6-1; clone_size: NA; cdr3_nt: TGTGCCAGCAGGACCGGGACTAGCGGGAGCAATGAGCAGTTCTTC; cdr3_aa: CASRTGTSGSNEQFF
d_call: NA; j_call: TRBJ2-5; v_call: TRBV20-1; clone_size: NA; cdr3_nt: TGCAGTGCTGTAATCCCCGGGACTTTCCAAGAGACCCAGTACTTC; cdr3_aa: CSAVIPGTFQETQYF
d_call: TRBD1; j_call: TRBJ2-6; v_call: TRBV20-1; clone_size: medium-sized; cdr3_nt: TGCAGTGCTAGGGGAAGGGGGCACTTTGGGGCCAACGTCCTGACTTTC; cdr3_aa: CSARGRGHFGANVLTF
d_call: TRBD1; j_call: TRBJ1-5; v_call: TRBV30; clone_size: many; cdr3_nt: TGTGCCTGGAGTGTACAGGGGAATCAGCCCCAGCATTTT; cdr3_aa: CAWSVQGNQPQHF
d_call: NA; j_call: TRBJ2-7; v_call: TRBV11-3; clone_size: NA; cdr3_nt: TGTGCCAGCAGCCCCACCGGATCTCGCAGTTACGAGCAGTACTTC; cdr3_aa: CASSPTGSRSYEQYF
d_call: NA; j_call: TRBJ2-7; v_call: TRBV11-2; clone_size: NA; cdr3_nt: TGTGCCAGCAGCTCTCAAGCCGGGACTGGGGGAATTTACGAGCAGTACTTC; cdr3_aa: CASSSQAGTGGIYEQYF
d_call: NA; j_call: TRBJ2-1; v_call: TRBV19; clone_size: few; cdr3_nt: TGTGCCAGTAGTATAGCAAACAATGAGCAGTTCTTC; cdr3_aa: CASSIANNEQFF